This is a list of T cell receptor beta chains from one sample in a study of breast tumors, draining lymph nodes, adjacent tissues. TCRdb used MiXCR to reprocess the multiplex PCR reads, holding one entry per CDR3 protein. Found here are fewer than 200,000 distinct CDR3 sequences, about 30% of them singletons; the top ten hold around 4.1%. Material for sequencing was axillary lymph node tissue. The receptors were gathered from a female donor with breast cancer. Some clones in this sample may be carry-over from other donors' samples. Each CDR3 is given with its conserved first and last residue. The D gene is left open where the match is weak. The size entry is marked missing in some rows and otherwise reads once, few, many or a size class.

size	J	V	D	CDR3	DNA
many	TRBJ1-2	TRBV25-1	NA	CASSGLGQGGYTF	TGTGCCAGCAGTGGCCTGGGGCAGGGGGGCTACACCTTC
many	TRBJ1-4	TRBV9	TRBD1	CASSHGEGAGEKLFF	TGTGCCAGCAGCCATGGGGAGGGGGCTGGGGAAAAACTGTTTTTT
NA	TRBJ1-6	TRBV7-8	NA	CASSLGGAF	TGTGCCAGCAGCTTAGGGGGGGCTTTT
NA	TRBJ1-5	TRBV2	NA	CASSRTIRAVLRAGHQHF	NA
many	TRBJ1-4	TRBV7-9	NA	CASSLPQINEKLFF	TGTGCCAGCAGCCTACCCCAGATCAATGAAAAACTGTTTTTT
NA	TRBJ2-5	TRBV6-6	TRBD1	CASRSAGGFGETQYF	TGTGCCAGCAGGTCGGCAGGGGGTTTTGGAGAGACCCAGTACTTC
many	TRBJ1-6	TRBV5-6	NA	CASSLIKSQRSYNSPLHF	TGTGCCAGCAGCTTGATTAAATCCCAACGCTCCTATAATTCACCCCTCCACTTT
many	TRBJ1-2	TRBV7-9	NA	CASSLGQILDYGYTF	TGTGCCAGCAGCTTAGGTCAGATACTCGACTATGGCTACACCTTC
many	TRBJ1-2	TRBV7-9	NA	CASSLGGGAYGYTF	TGTGCCAGCAGCTTGGGAGGGGGGGCATACGGCTACACCTTC
many	TRBJ2-7	TRBV7-2	NA	CASSLAIGWEQVLYF	TGTGCCAGCAGCTTAGCAATTGGATGGGAACAGGTTTTGTACTTC
NA	TRBJ2-1	TRBV7-9	TRBD1	CATRDRGYNFYNEQFF	TGTGCCACGCGGGACAGGGGTTACAATTTTTACAATGAGCAGTTCTTC
many	TRBJ2-1	TRBV9	TRBD2	CASSVTSDSYNEQFF	TGTGCCAGCAGCGTAACTAGCGATTCCTACAATGAGCAGTTCTTC
many	TRBJ2-1	TRBV9	TRBD2	CASSVGGGVTYNEQFF	TGTGCCAGCAGCGTAGGCGGGGGGGTGACCTACAATGAGCAGTTCTTC
many	TRBJ1-4	TRBV6-5	NA	CASRDLGGRGEKLFF	TGTGCCAGCAGGGATCTCGGCGGCCGGGGTGAAAAACTGTTTTTT
many	TRBJ2-3	TRBV20-1	TRBD1	CSARIGLAGQGIPDTQYF	TGCAGTGCTAGGATAGGGCTCGCGGGACAGGGCATTCCAGATACGCAGTATTTT
once	TRBJ2-7	TRBV25-1	NA	CASSPRLRSYGQYF	TGTGCCAGCAGTCCCCGACTCAGATCCTACGGGCAGTACTTC
many	TRBJ2-1	TRBV19	TRBD2	CASSIVGGAGTAEGQFF	TGTGCCAGTAGTATAGTGGGAGGGGCGGGTACTGCCGAAGGGCAGTTCTTC
many	TRBJ2-3	TRBV7-2	NA	CASSRFTDTQYF	TGTGCCAGCAGCCGGTTTACGGATACGCAGTATTTT
many	TRBJ2-7	TRBV7-8	NA	CASRYTAGTPLELREQYF	TGTGCCAGCAGATATACCGCCGGGACACCATTGGAACTACGCGAGCAGTACTTC
many	TRBJ2-7	TRBV10-3	NA	CAIRREAYEQYF	TGTGCCATCAGGAGGGAGGCCTACGAGCAGTACTTC
medium-sized	TRBJ1-5	TRBV19	NA	CASSKGNQPQHF	TGTGCCAGTAGTAAAGGCAATCAGCCCCAGCATTTT
many	TRBJ2-5	TRBV6-1	NA	CASSEATPGTQYF	TGTGCCAGCAGTGAAGCGACCCCGGGGACCCAGTACTTC
NA	TRBJ1-2	TRBV3-1	NA	CASSLGTAVGYAF	TGTGCCAGCAGCCTTGGGACCGCCGTGGGCTACGCCTTC
NA	TRBJ2-1	TRBV20-1	TRBD2	CSARELREGTEQSF	TGCAGTGCTAGAGAACTGCGGGAGGGGACTGAGCAGTCCTTC
NA	TRBJ2-3	TRBV5-4	NA	CASSPPPVKPDTQYF	TGTGCCAGCAGCCCCCCCCCGGTGAAGCCAGATACGCAGTATTTT
once	TRBJ2-2	TRBV10-3	NA	CAISEPGYTRGDTPITGELFF	TGTGCCATCAGTGAGCCTGGCTACACACGGGGAGATACGCCGATCACCGGGGAGCTGTTTTTT
many	TRBJ2-3	TRBV19	NA	CASSIERYSTDTQYF	TGTGCCAGTAGTATAGAGCGGTATAGCACAGATACGCAGTATTTT
few	TRBJ2-4	TRBV7-8	TRBD2	CASSYGLAGELGKNIQYF	TGTGCCAGCAGCTATGGACTAGCGGGAGAACTGGGCAAAAACATTCAGTACTTC
NA	TRBJ2-5	TRBV12-3/TRBV12-4	NA	CASGVGRGGETQYF	TGTGCCAGCGGGGTAGGTAGGGGAGGAGAGACCCAGTACTTC
many	TRBJ1-6	TRBV19	TRBD1	CASRTGTGGGISPLHF	TGTGCCAGTAGAACCGGGACAGGGGGCGGGATTTCACCCCTCCACTTT
many	TRBJ1-4	TRBV6-1	TRBD1	CASRAGQVGNEKLFF	TGTGCCAGCAGGGCCGGACAGGTTGGCAATGAAAAACTGTTTTTT
NA	TRBJ1-5	TRBV7-8	TRBD1	CASSLAYRDRYSNQPQHF	TGTGCCAGCAGCTTAGCTTACCGGGACAGGTATAGCAATCAGCCCCAGCATTTT
many	TRBJ1-3	TRBV11-3	NA	CASSPIGSGNTIYF	TGTGCCAGCAGCCCTATAGGGTCTGGAAACACCATATATTTT
many	TRBJ2-3	TRBV7-9	NA	CASSFVGLTSTDTQYF	TGTGCCAGCAGCTTCGTCGGCTTAACTAGCACAGATACGCAGTATTTT